These 23 T cell receptor beta chains came from one sample sequenced in a study of regulatory and conventional T cells in RAG deficiency. Genomic DNA came from blood regulatory T cells gated CD4+ CD25-high CD127-low. The table came from immunoSEQ multiplex PCR; TCRdb's copy has only in-frame clones and leaves some out. Here the sample spans 7,100 or so clones, around 90% being singletons. The sample was also linked to a second study, of regulatory T cells. That paper states: Primers: 52 TRBV forward and 13 TRBJ reverse.

The specimen sequenced was CD127- CD25+ CD4+ Tregs sorted from blood. These receptors all stem from a human donor in good health.

The chain joins TRBV27 to TRBJ2-2; no clear D. The V end lost 9 bases, the J end lost 3 bases, and 5 bases lay between the germline ends. CDR1 MNHEY and CDR2 SMNVEV come from the germline V gene (reference sequence). This CDR3 has 11 residues. In nucleotides, the CDR3 is TGTGCCAGGAGAGACACCGGGGAGCTGTTTTTT. Protein product: CARRDTGELFF.

The chain joins TRBV5-4 to TRBJ2-1; 9 positions agree with TRBD1. CDR3 length: 13 amino acids. V was pared by 2 bases and J by 8 bases, with 2 bases of the junction left unmatched. CDR1 is SGHNT, CDR2 YYREEE, per germline (reference sequence). This CDR3 is CASSLDRGDEQFF. The CDR3 DNA follows: TGTGCCAGCAGCTTAGACAGGGGGGATGAGCAGTTCTTC.

This rearrangement joins TRBV19 to TRBJ1-2; 10 bases are shared with TRBD1. This CDR3 contains 15 residues. Germline lookup yields CDR1 LNHDA and CDR2 SQIVND (reference sequence). Losses at the gene ends were 4 bases for V and 6 bases for J; bases not matched to a gene: 8. The CDR3 loop reads CASSNRDRGRNGYTF. The CDR3 nucleotides read TGTGCCAGTAGTAATCGGGACAGGGGCCGGAATGGCTACACCTTC.

The chain is built from TRBV11-1 and TRBJ1-1; a weak D match, TRBD1 (6 bases). The CDR3 consists of 15 residues. Trimming took off 3 bases at V and 8 bases at J, with 19 bases between the two ends. Germline CDR1 and CDR2: SGHAT and FQDESV (reference sequence). CDR3 DNA sequence: TGTGCCAGCAGCTTTGGTGGACAGAACTACCAAGAAGCTTTCTTT. Translation gives CASSFGGQNYQEAFF.

The chain couples TRBV18 to TRBJ1-1, with D uncertain. Germline V gene lookup returns CDR1 KGHSH and CDR2 LQKENI. The CDR3 has 15 amino acids. Between the trimmed V and J ends, which lost 1 base and 1 base, there was a span of 10 bases. The CDR3 nucleotides read TGTGCCAGCTCACCACTGAGTCCAGGGAACACTGAAGCTTTCTTT. It encodes CASSPLSPGNTEAFF.

The rearrangement uses TRBV5-1 and TRBJ1-1; D is unresolved. The CDR3 is 13 amino acids. The V and J ends lost 4 bases and 1 base respectively, with 8 bases between them. Germline V CDR1 and CDR2: SGHRS, YFSETQ. CDR3 sequence (DNA): TGCGCCAGCAGCCAAGGAGGGAACACTGAAGCTTTCTTT. The encoded protein is CASSQGGNTEAFF.

The gene calls are TRBV19 and TRBJ2-2; the match to TRBD1 covers 9 bases. The CDR3 spans 15 residues. Trimming at V came to 7 bases and at J to 0 bases, leaving 3 bases not matched to a gene. CDR1 LNHDA and CDR2 SQIVND come from the germline V gene (reference sequence). CDR3 residues: CASTRTGANTGELFF. The CDR3 DNA reads as TGTGCCAGTACACGGACAGGGGCGAACACCGGGGAGCTGTTTTTT.

The chain joins TRBV10-3 to TRBJ1-2; D is perhaps TRBD1 (5 bases). CDR1 ENHRY and CDR2 SYGVKD come from the germline V gene. The V and J ends lost 3 bases and 8 bases respectively, with 10 bases between them. The CDR3 is made up of 12 amino acids. The CDR3 coding sequence is TGTGCCATCAGTGAAAGGGGAATGGGCTACACCTTC. Translated: CAISERGMGYTF.

This clone was recorded once. The J gene is TRBJ2-1, the V gene TRBV21-1; the table's D gene call, TRBD2, was not cross checked with the DNA. TRBV21-1 is a pseudogene segment. This CDR3 has 14 amino acids. For the CDR3, the DNA is TGTGCCAGCAGACCGGAACCGGAGTACAATGAGCAGTTCTTC. Translation: CASRPEPEYNEQFF.

The chain combines TRBV2 with TRBJ1-2; D is uncertain. Deletions cut 5 bases from V and 8 bases from J, with 12 bases between. Germline V lookup: CDR1 SNHLY, CDR2 FYNNEI. The CDR3 is 12 amino acids. The CDR3 sequence: CASSRVLRGYTF. CDR3 sequence (DNA): TGTGCCAGCAGTCGCGTATTGCGGGGCTACACCTTC.

The J gene is TRBJ2-1, the V gene TRBV5-1; D possibly corresponds to TRBD2 (6 bases). The CDR3 is 14 residues long. Trimming stripped 1 base from V and 6 bases from J, with 11 bases between. Germline V gene data show CDR1 as SGHRS and CDR2 as YFSETQ. In nucleotides, the CDR3 is TGCGCCAGCAGCTTGTTGCTAGCGCCCAATGAGCAGTTCTTC. Amino acids: CASSLLLAPNEQFF.

The chain couples TRBV7-2 to TRBJ2-6; 10 bases map to TRBD1. The CDR3 contains 18 residues. The germline CDR1 and CDR2 sequences are SGHTA and FQGNSA. The ends lost 2 bases at V and 0 bases at J; junction bases unmatched: 4. The chain's CDR3 is CASSLSGTGASGANVLTF. The CDR3 DNA sequence: TGTGCCAGCAGCTTATCCGGGACAGGGGCCTCTGGGGCCAACGTCCTGACTTTC.

The chain recombines TRBV7-3 with TRBJ1-2; 10 nucleotides agree with TRBD1. Germline V gene lookup returns CDR1 SGHTA and CDR2 FQGTGA. This CDR3 contains 14 residues. The V and J ends lost 5 bases and 6 bases, in that order; junction bases with no gene match: 6. The CDR3 sequence: CASSIGTGDDGYTF. In nucleotides, the CDR3 is TGTGCCAGCAGCATAGGGACAGGGGACGATGGCTACACCTTC.

The gene calls are TRBV27 and TRBJ1-1, with 8 nucleotides matching TRBD1. CDR3 length: 16 amino acids. V was clipped by 4 bases and J by 1 base; unmatched bases: 8. Germline assignment: CDR1 MNHEY and CDR2 SMNVEV (reference sequence). CDR3 DNA sequence: TGTGCCAGCAGTTCACGACAGGGGCTACCGAACACTGAAGCTTTCTTT. As protein: CASSSRQGLPNTEAFF.

This clone was seen a few times. This chain joins TRBV6-6 and TRBJ1-3, with 7 positions matching TRBD1. The CDR3 length is 15 residues. Unmatched junction bases numbered 1, after V lost 2 bases and J lost 0 bases. Germline CDR1 and CDR2: MNHNY and SVGAGI (reference sequence). CDR3: CASSYRDSSGNTIYF. CDR3 sequence (DNA): TGTGCCAGCAGTTACCGGGACAGCTCTGGAAACACCATATATTTT.

J is TRBJ1-2 and V is TRBV9; 11 bases are shared with TRBD1. The CDR3 runs to 15 residues. Unmatched junction bases numbered 3, after V lost 0 bases and J lost 5 bases. From germline, CDR1 is SGDLS and CDR2 YYNGEE. The CDR3 DNA sequence: TGTGCCAGCAGCGTAGCTGGGACAGGGGGTTATGGCTACACCTTC. Protein sequence: CASSVAGTGGYGYTF.

The chain joins TRBV2 to TRBJ2-1; no clear D gene. Germline CDR1 and CDR2: SNHLY and FYNNEI. This CDR3 contains 13 residues. V was clipped by 2 bases and J by 6 bases, with 8 bases between them. CDR3 sequence: CASSEIVGNEQFF. The CDR3 DNA sequence: TGTGCCAGCAGTGAAATAGTTGGCAATGAGCAGTTCTTC.

The chain combines TRBV29-1 with TRBJ1-1; no reliable D call. Germline V gene sequence: CDR1 SQVTM, CDR2 ANQGSEA. The CDR3 extends over 11 amino acids. Deletions cut 6 bases from V and 0 bases from J, with 5 bases between. CDR3 sequence: CSVRLNTEAFF. CDR3 sequence (DNA): TGCAGCGTCAGGCTGAACACTGAAGCTTTCTTT. The whole variable domain, remainder taken from reference TRBV29-1 and TRBJ1-1, is SAVISQKPSRDICQRGTSLTIQCQVDSQVTMMFWYRQQPGQSLTLIATANQGSEATYESGFVIDKFPISRPNLTFSTLTVSNMSPEDSSIYLCSVRLNTEAFFGQGTRLTVV.

The V and J genes are TRBV7-2 and TRBJ2-3, with 11 positions matching TRBD2. Trimming at V came to 2 bases and at J to 3 bases, leaving 4 bases not matched to a gene. This CDR3 has 16 amino acids. The V gene's germline CDR1 is SGHTA and CDR2 FQGNSA. CDR3 bases: TGTGCCAGCAGCTTACTTAGCGGGGGGGGGACAGATACGCAGTATTTT. Protein: CASSLLSGGGTDTQYF.

The rearrangement links TRBV5-5 to TRBJ1-4; D ambiguous. The CDR3 runs 14 residues. V was clipped by 1 base and J by 0 bases, with 4 bases between them. Germline CDR1 reads SGHKS; CDR2 reads YYEKEE (reference sequence). The CDR3, as DNA: TGTGCCAGCAGCTTGACAACAACTAATGAAAAACTGTTTTTT. The encoded protein is CASSLTTTNEKLFF.

The chain carries TRBV7-9 and TRBJ1-2, with D maybe TRBD1 (6 bases). Trimming shortened V by 5 bases and J by 5 bases, and 12 bases separated the two germline ends. The CDR3 is 13 amino acids. Germline assignment: CDR1 SEHNR and CDR2 FQNEAQ (reference sequence). The CDR3 region is CASSTRQEYGYTF. CDR3 nucleotide sequence: TGTGCCAGCAGCACCCGACAGGAATATGGCTACACCTTC. The full variable domain, completed using reference TRBV7-9 and TRBJ1-2, is DTGVSQNPRHKITKRGQNVTFRCDPISEHNRLYWYRQTLGQGPEFLTYFQNEAQLEKSRLLSDRFSAERPKGSFSTLEIQRTEQGDSAMYLCASSTRQEYGYTFGSGTRLTVV.

The rearrangement uses TRBV9 and TRBJ2-3; no firm D call. The CDR3 spans 13 residues. Germline lookup yields CDR1 SGDLS and CDR2 YYNGEE. V gave up 0 bases and J gave up 5 bases, with 7 bases separating them. The CDR3 DNA sequence: TGTGCCAGCAGCGTAGGCAGGCAAGATACGCAGTATTTT. This translates into CASSVGRQDTQYF.

This chain uses TRBV4-1 with TRBJ2-7; possible D gene TRBD2, 7 bases. The germline gives CDR1 MGHRA, CDR2 YSYEKL. The CDR3 has 17 residues. V was shortened by 3 bases and J by 0 bases, with 18 bases between the two germline ends. In DNA, the CDR3 is TGCGCCAGCAGCCAGACCCTGGGGGGGCGAGACTCCTACGAGCAGTACTTC. It encodes CASSQTLGGRDSYEQYF.